The 16 T cell receptor beta chains in this list originate from one sample, sequenced in a study of vaccination and CD4 T cells after COVID-19 (dated 2022 in TCRdb). The sample's treatment or condition label is to be understood as: approximately nine-day PBMC culture with coronavirus spike peptide pools or control peptides (ViraFEST assay). The receptor library was made with PCR. Sequencing was carried out with an Illumina iSeq 100. DNA from cultured CD4+ T cells underwent TCR sequencing with the Oncomine TCR Beta short-read assay at the Johns Hopkins FTIC core. Using fastp at Q25 and MiXCR, TCRdb reprocessed the public reads and kept productive beta chains. Entries are consolidated by CDR3 protein sequence, retaining the most common genes and DNA. This sample lists around 6,800 distinct CDR3 sequences; around two thirds were detected once. Of the sample, around a third falls within the top ten clones.

No antigen is known for these receptors. Sequenced: CD4+ T cells from blood, cultured in vitro. The receptors were gathered from a human donor who had recovered from COVID-19.

This chain joins TRBV7-2 and TRBJ1-1; tentative D call: TRBD1 (5 bases). V lost 1 base and J 5 bases, leaving 17 bases between the germline ends. The CDR3 is made up of 16 amino acids. Germline lookup yields CDR1 SGHTA and CDR2 FQGNSA. This CDR3 reads CASSLDRRGRETEAFF. CDR3 in DNA: TGTGCCAGCAGCTTAGATAGAAGGGGCAGGGAAACTGAAGCTTTCTTT.

The rearrangement joins TRBV2 to TRBJ2-5, with D uncertain. CDR3 length: 11 residues. Germline CDR1 reads SNHLY; CDR2 reads FYNNEI. The V end lost 0 bases, the J end lost 4 bases, and 0 bases lay between the germline ends. The CDR3 is CASSEAETQYF. DNA of the CDR3: TGTGCCAGCAGTGAAGCAGAGACCCAGTACTTC.

J is TRBJ1-2 and V is TRBV11-2; no definite D call. V was cut by 5 bases and J by 4 bases, with 17 bases left in between. The CDR3 length is 15 residues. Germline values: CDR1 SGHAT, CDR2 FQNNGV. The CDR3 nucleotides read TGTGCCAGCAGCGGTCTCAGGAGGGTGGGCTATGGCTACACCTTC. Translated: CASSGLRRVGYGYTF.

The CDR3 bases are TGTGCCAGCGAGGACGGTGGGTTTAATCAGCCCCAGCATTTT. This encodes CASEDGGFNQPQHF. The chain carries TRBV6-2 or TRBV6-3 and TRBJ1-5; no definite D call. Germline CDR1 is MNHEY and CDR2 is SVGEGT. The CDR3 loop spans 14 amino acids. Trimming pared 8 bases from V and 4 bases from J, leaving 15 bases between.

This chain uses TRBV27 with TRBJ1-4, with 11 bases fitting TRBD1. Germline trimming cut 6 bases from V and 5 bases from J; bases unmatched to any gene: 2. Germline V gene lookup returns CDR1 MNHEY and CDR2 SMNVEV (reference sequence). CDR3 length: 14 residues. CDR3 DNA sequence: TGTGCCAGCAGCCGGACAGGGGGCAATGAAAAACTGTTTTTT. It codes for CASSRTGGNEKLFF.

This chain joins TRBV21-1 and TRBJ2-2; no check of the table's D call, TRBD1, against the DNA was made. TRBV21-1 is assigned pseudogene status. The CDR3 totals 16 residues. CDR3 sequence reads: CASSKRTGPRGGELFF. The CDR3, as DNA: TGTGCCAGCAGCAAAAGGACAGGGCCGAGAGGCGGGGAGCTGTTTTTT.

The gene calls are TRBV11-2 and TRBJ2-5; no reliable D call. Trimming stripped 0 bases from V and 5 bases from J, with 4 bases between. This CDR3 has 12 amino acids. Germline loops: CDR1 SGHAT, CDR2 FQNNGV. CDR3 nucleotide sequence: TGTGCCAGCAGCTTAGACAGGGAGACCCAGTACTTC. Its protein product is CASSLDRETQYF.

The chain joins TRBV6-5 to TRBJ1-5; 8 positions agree with TRBD1. This CDR3 has 16 amino acids. CDR1 and CDR2 from the germline V gene are MNHEY and SVGAGI. Trimming removed 0 bases from V and 6 bases from J; junction bases left unmatched: 7. The CDR3, as DNA: TGTGCCAGCAGTTACTCTGGACAGGGTGGGAGTCAGCCCCAGCATTTT. It specifies CASSYSGQGGSQPQHF.

V and J are TRBV10-3 and TRBJ2-7, with D hard to call. Trimming took off 3 bases at V and 5 bases at J, with 11 bases between the two ends. Germline V gene data show CDR1 as ENHRY and CDR2 as SYGVKD. This CDR3 contains 13 residues. For the CDR3, the DNA is TGTGCCATCAGTGAAGGTGGGTTCCACGAGCAGTACTTC. Its protein product is CAISEGGFHEQYF.

DNA of the CDR3: TGTGCCAGCAGTTACTCGGGACTGGGGAACACTGAAGCTTTCTTT. Its translation: CASSYSGLGNTEAFF. V and J are TRBV6-5 and TRBJ1-1; possibly TRBD1 for D (5 bases). The CDR3 has 15 amino acids. The V end was cut by 0 bases, the J end by 1 base, with 9 bases between. Germline V gene sequence: CDR1 MNHEY, CDR2 SVGAGI.

V and J are TRBV4-3 and TRBJ2-5; tentatively, D is TRBD1 (5 bases). V was pared by 6 bases and J by 3 bases, with 14 bases between. The CDR3 has 14 amino acids. Germline CDR1 and CDR2: LGHNA and YSLEER. The CDR3 sequence: CASSPDTSKETQYF. CDR3 nucleotide sequence: TGCGCCAGCAGTCCGGACACTTCTAAAGAGACCCAGTACTTC.

The chain's CDR3 is CSASGRIYNEQFF. DNA for the CDR3: TGCAGTGCTAGCGGGAGGATTTACAATGAGCAGTTCTTC. The chain employs TRBV20-1 and TRBJ2-1; 7 positions match TRBD2. With V trimmed by 3 bases and J by 4 bases, 3 bases remained unmatched. The germline gives CDR1 DFQATT, CDR2 SNEGSKA (reference sequence). The CDR3 consists of 13 residues.

The chain couples TRBV11-1 to TRBJ2-5, with D possibly matching TRBD2 (6 bases). The ends were cut back, 5 bases at V and 0 bases at J, with 19 bases in the middle. Germline loops: CDR1 SGHAT, CDR2 FQDESV (reference sequence). This CDR3 has 17 amino acids. This chain's CDR3 is CASSPRDWRTYQETQYF. Written as DNA, the CDR3 is TGTGCCAGCAGCCCCCGGGACTGGAGAACGTACCAAGAGACCCAGTACTTC.

This clonotype was recorded only once. The J gene is TRBJ2-1, the V gene TRBV7-3; D tentatively fits TRBD1 or TRBD2 (5 bases each). V lost 0 bases and J lost 3, with 6 bases in between. This CDR3 spans 14 amino acids. Germline CDR1 reads SGHTA; CDR2 reads FQGTGA. The CDR3 reads CASSLTGDYNEQFF. The CDR3, as DNA: TGTGCCAGCAGCTTAACGGGGGACTACAATGAGCAGTTCTTC.

V is TRBV6-1 and J is TRBJ1-5; 8 nucleotides match TRBD1. This CDR3 contains 14 residues. V lost 7 bases and J lost 7; bases outside the gene matches: 9. Germline V lookup: CDR1 MNHNS, CDR2 SASEGT. This chain's CDR3 is CASNGQGFDQPQHF. Written as DNA, the CDR3 is TGTGCCAGCAACGGACAGGGTTTCGACCAGCCCCAGCATTTT.

The DNA of the CDR3 is TGTGCCACCAGTGATCTCAATAGCAATCAGCCCCAGCATTTT. It codes for CATSDLNSNQPQHF. The chain employs TRBV24-1 and TRBJ1-5; D gene unclear. The CDR3 has 14 residues. The germline V and J ends were trimmed by 3 bases and 0 bases, with 5 bases remaining between them. CDR1 and CDR2 (germline): KGHDR, SFDVKD.